The rows below give T cell receptor beta chains drawn from one sample of a study of T cell changes during pregnancy in multiple sclerosis. Data came from immunoSEQ multiplex PCR; TCRdb stores just in-frame clones and leaves some out. This sample yields about 39,000 clones, of which approximately 91% are seen a single time; 4.1% belongs to the top ten. This sample comprised CD8+ T cells from peripheral blood mononuclear cells, obtained in the first trimester of pregnancy. The receptors were sampled from a female donor with multiple sclerosis, enrolled in a pregnancy study. Both conserved end residues are part of each CDR3. The D gene is left open where the match is weak.

CASRAGSGGELFF TRBV9 NA
CASSRAGAPYNEQFF TRBV7-9 NA
CASSSTLTDSNQPQHF TRBV2 NA
CASSVGGTTFGETQYF TRBV9 TRBD2
CASSPDRFADDTQYF TRBV7-9 NA
CASSWPGDYEQYF TRBV7-2 NA
CASSGGAYNEQFF TRBV6-1 TRBD2
CASSQELGGGADTQYF TRBV4-3 TRBD2
CASSVGSGGYNEQFF TRBV9 TRBD2
CASSSEQGGGTEAFF TRBV7-6 TRBD1
CASSVGEGYGYTF TRBV11-2 NA
CASTIGGNFGNEQFF TRBV19 TRBD2
CASSQAARQAGSPLHF TRBV4-3 NA
CASSPREGQETQYF TRBV7-2 TRBD2
CASSTVDRGVDSNQPQHF TRBV19 TRBD1
CASSPVFRWDNEQFF TRBV27 NA
CASSSRDSTYGYTF TRBV7-3 TRBD1
CASSPPTGLAQETQYF TRBV7-9 TRBD2
CASSDGGATDTQYF TRBV6-4 NA
CASSPLTPGELFF TRBV6-5 NA
CASSAGLHYEQYF TRBV4-2 NA
CAISDRGLNQPQHF TRBV10-3 TRBD1
CSVEAGTGGNQPQHF TRBV29-1 NA
CASNAPGDPAFF TRBV7-9 NA
CASRSVSDNEQFF TRBV27 NA
CASSVRGQADAEAFF TRBV9 TRBD1
CASSSMTGSGTEAFF TRBV7-9 TRBD1
CASSDASGGANEQFF TRBV6-4 TRBD2
CATRTGTHGYTF TRBV28 TRBD1
CASRATQTGRLRNSPLHF TRBV19 TRBD1
CASSFAGGNYEQYF TRBV7-2 TRBD1
CASSYLTERTDTQYF TRBV4-1 NA
CASSQEQDPYNEQFF TRBV4-3 NA
CASSSERVSSYNEQFF TRBV5-4 NA
CATAPGGTEVPEAFF TRBV15 NA
CASSPRTGGYEQYF TRBV11-1 TRBD2
CASSATSGGSADTQYF TRBV9 TRBD2
CASSPWTANYGYTF TRBV7-2 NA
CATAAGGPEQYF TRBV11-2 TRBD2
CASSEGDSLQETQYF TRBV7-6 TRBD1
CASSPGAGGYNEQFF TRBV6-4 TRBD2
CASSIVASRVHTQYF TRBV19 NA
CASSPEGAGELFF TRBV9 NA
CASSYQGADNEQFF TRBV6-5 TRBD1
CASSPDRGGEQYF TRBV4-2 TRBD1
CASSQRTGTEAFF TRBV4-3 NA
CASSLDRANYGYTF TRBV5-1 NA
CASSLGAGFSYNEQFF TRBV13 NA